This T cell receptor beta chain was captured in a study of shared clonotypes between healthy human individuals. This clone was seen once. The antigen is unknown. CDR3 size: 14 residues. Trimming at V came to 0 bases and at J to 10 bases, leaving 8 bases not matched to a gene. CDR1 GTSNPN and CDR2 SVGIG come from the germline V gene (reference sequence). Once extracted for a subset, genomic DNA was divided evenly among several immunoSEQ plates. Original handling: Junction-only immunoSEQ data arrived without quality scores, meaning filtering differed. This table comes from immunoSEQ multiplex PCR, and its TCRdb copy is limited to in-frame clones, with some not included. D and trimming come from the DNA, and the V and J calls and clone size come from that table. The repertoire holds 2 million to 2.5 million clones, nearly 97% seen once, with roughly 0.13% in the top ten. Study-level results: Specimens sampled were limited to blood, with tissue repertoires likely differing. Naive subsets, compared against memory subsets, generally had larger estimated richness values.

The sequenced sample consisted of naive CD4+ T cells sorted from blood. Subset of the sample: CD45RA+ positively selected. This chain links TRBV30 with TRBJ1-5, with 8 bases identical to TRBD1. The TCR originated in a man between 18 and 29 years old in good health. DNA of the CDR3: TGTGCCTGGAGTGTACAAGGGACAGGTATCCCCCAGCATTTT. As protein: CAWSVQGTGIPQHF.